The source of this TCR beta chain is a study of siplizumab effects on memory and regulatory T cells. The study's findings and limits: Few alloreactive clones mapped to unstimulated subsets. Proliferating Tregs' suppressive function in siplizumab cultures went unconfirmed.

About this clone: Antigen specificity is unknown.

Sequencing used immunoSEQ multiplex PCR; TCRdb keeps in-frame clones, though not all of them. The sample shows 75,000 to 100,000 clones, 94% of them seen only once. Sequenced sample: non-Treg CD4+ T cells sorted from blood. The receptor's source is a human donor in good health.

CDR3 region: CASSGESSAEAFF. CDR3 sequence (DNA): TGCGCCAGCAGCGGGGAGTCGAGCGCTGAAGCTTTCTTT. The V gene is TRBV5-1, the J gene TRBJ1-1; unclear D gene. Trimming removed 4 bases from V and 6 bases from J, with 13 bases in between. The CDR3 spans 13 residues. Germline V gives CDR1 SGHRS, CDR2 YFSETQ.